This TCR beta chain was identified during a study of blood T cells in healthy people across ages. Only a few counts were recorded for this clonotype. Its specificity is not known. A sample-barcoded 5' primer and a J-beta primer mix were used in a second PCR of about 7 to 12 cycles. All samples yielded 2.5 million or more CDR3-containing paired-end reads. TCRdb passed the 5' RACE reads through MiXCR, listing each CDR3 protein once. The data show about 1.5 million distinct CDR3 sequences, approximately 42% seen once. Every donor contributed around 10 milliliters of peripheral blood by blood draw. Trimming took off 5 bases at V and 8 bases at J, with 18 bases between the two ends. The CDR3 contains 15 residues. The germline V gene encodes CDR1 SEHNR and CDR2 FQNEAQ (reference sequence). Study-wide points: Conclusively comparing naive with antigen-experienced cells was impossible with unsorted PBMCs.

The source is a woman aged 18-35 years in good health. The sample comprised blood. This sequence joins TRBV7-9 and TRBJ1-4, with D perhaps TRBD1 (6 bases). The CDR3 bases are TGTGCCAGCAGCCCCGACATGGGGGCATGGGAAAAACTGTTTTTT. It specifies CASSPDMGAWEKLFF.